The entry that follows covers one T cell receptor beta chain sequence. Antigen unknown. This sample is drawn from a study of tissue T cells after allogeneic stem cell transplantation. Study observations and caveats: In patients and mice, blood and spleen missed much of tissue repertoire. Within patients, tissue anatomy strongly shaped TCR repertoire composition.

The junction had 5 bases not matched to a gene; V was cut back by 3 bases and J by 5 bases. The CDR3 is 15 residues long. In germline, CDR1 is MDHEN, CDR2 SYDVKM. CDR3 sequences, V/J genes, frequencies and template counts came from survey-depth TCRbeta sequencing. The table came from immunoSEQ multiplex PCR; TCRdb's copy has only in-frame clones and leaves some out. The sample shows around 9,100 clones, about 56% of them seen only once. J is TRBJ1-5 and V is TRBV28, with 9 bases matching TRBD1. This clonotype was obtained from an older female donor with lung cancer. Sequences were derived from tissue from the jejunum, sampled at autopsy. In DNA form, the CDR3 reads TGTGCCAGCAGTTTGGGGACAGGGAGCTATCAGCCCCAGCATTTT. Translation: CASSLGTGSYQPQHF.